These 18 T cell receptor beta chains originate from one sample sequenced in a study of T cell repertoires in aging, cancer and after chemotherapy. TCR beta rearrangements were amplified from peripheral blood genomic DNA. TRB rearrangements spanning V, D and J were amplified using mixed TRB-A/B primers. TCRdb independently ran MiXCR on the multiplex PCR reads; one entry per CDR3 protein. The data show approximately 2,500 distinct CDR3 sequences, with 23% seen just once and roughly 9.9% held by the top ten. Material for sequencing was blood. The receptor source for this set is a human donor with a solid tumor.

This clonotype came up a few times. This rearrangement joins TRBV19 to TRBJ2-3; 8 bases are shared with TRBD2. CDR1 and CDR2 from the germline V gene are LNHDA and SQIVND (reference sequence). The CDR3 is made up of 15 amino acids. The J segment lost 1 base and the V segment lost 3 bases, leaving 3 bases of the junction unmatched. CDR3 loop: CASSIAAGGTDTQYF. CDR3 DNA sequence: TGTGCCAGTAGTATTGCAGCGGGGGGCACAGATACGCAGTATTTT.

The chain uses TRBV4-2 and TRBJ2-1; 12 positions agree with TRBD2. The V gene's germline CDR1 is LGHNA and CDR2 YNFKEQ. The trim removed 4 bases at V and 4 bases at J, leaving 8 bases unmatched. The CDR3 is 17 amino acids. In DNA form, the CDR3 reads TGTGCCAGCAGCCCTCGACTAGCGGGGGCCGCATACAATGAGCAGTTCTTC. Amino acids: CASSPRLAGAAYNEQFF.

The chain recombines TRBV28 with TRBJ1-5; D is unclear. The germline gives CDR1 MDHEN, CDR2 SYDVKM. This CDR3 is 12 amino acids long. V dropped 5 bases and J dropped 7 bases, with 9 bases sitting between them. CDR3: CASSVIRQPQHF. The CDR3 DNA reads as TGTGCCAGCAGTGTGATACGACAGCCCCAGCATTTT.

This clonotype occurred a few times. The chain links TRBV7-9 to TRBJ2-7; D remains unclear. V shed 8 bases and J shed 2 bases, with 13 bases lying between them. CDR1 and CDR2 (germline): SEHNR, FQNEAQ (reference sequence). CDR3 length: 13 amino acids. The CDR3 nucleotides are TGTGCCAGCGCGCCAGCTATTACCTACGAGCAGTACTTC. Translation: CASAPAITYEQYF.

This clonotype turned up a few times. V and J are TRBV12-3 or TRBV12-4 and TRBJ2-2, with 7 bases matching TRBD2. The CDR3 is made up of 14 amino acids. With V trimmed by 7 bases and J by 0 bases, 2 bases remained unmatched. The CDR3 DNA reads TGTGCCAGCAAAGCGGGACCGAACACCGGGGAGCTGTTTTTT. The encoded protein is CASKAGPNTGELFF.

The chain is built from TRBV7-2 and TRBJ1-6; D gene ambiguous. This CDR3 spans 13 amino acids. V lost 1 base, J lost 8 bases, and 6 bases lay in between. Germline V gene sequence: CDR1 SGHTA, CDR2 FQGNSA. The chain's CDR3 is CASSLVGYSPLHF. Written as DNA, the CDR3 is TGTGCCAGCAGCTTAGTAGGGTATTCACCCCTCCACTTT.

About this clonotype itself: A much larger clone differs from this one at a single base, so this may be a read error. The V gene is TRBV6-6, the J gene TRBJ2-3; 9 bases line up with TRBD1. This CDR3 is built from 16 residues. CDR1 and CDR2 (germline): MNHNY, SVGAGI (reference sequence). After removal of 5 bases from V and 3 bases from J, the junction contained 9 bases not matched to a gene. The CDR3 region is CASSGRWTGVTDTQYF. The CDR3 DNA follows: TGTGCCAGCAGTGGAAGGTGGACAGGGGTTACAGATACGCAGTATTTT.

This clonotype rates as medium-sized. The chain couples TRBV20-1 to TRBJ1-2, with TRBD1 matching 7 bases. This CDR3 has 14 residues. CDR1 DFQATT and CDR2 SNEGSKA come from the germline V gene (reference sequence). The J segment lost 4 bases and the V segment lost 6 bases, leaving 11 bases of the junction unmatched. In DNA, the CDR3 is TGCAGTGCAACCTCCGGGGACAGACCCTATGGCTACACCTTC. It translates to CSATSGDRPYGYTF.

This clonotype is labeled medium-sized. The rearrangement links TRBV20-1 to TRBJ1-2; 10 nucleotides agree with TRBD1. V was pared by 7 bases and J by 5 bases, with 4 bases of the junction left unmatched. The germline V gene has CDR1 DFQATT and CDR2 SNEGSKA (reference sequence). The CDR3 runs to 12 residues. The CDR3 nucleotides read TGCAGTGTGACGGACAGGGGGTATGGCTACACCTTC. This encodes CSVTDRGYGYTF.

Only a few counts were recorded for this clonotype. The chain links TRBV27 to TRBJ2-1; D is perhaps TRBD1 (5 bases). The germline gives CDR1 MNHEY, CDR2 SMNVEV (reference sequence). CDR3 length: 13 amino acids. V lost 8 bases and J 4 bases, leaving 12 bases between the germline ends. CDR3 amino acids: CASGIRQYNEQFF. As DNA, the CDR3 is TGTGCCAGCGGGATTCGACAGTACAATGAGCAGTTCTTC.

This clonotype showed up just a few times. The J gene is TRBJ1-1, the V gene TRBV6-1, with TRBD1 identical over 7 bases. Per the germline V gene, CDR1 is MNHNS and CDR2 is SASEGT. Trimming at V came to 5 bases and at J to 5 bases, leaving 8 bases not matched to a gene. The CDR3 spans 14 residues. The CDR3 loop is CASSITGVETEAFF. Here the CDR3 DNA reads TGTGCCAGCAGTATAACAGGGGTTGAGACTGAAGCTTTCTTT.

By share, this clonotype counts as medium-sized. CDR3 sequence (DNA): TGTGCCAGCAGCGCTAAGGGAAGGGAAACTGAAGCTTTCTTT. Its protein product is CASSAKGRETEAFF. J is TRBJ1-1 and V is TRBV7-9; the D is unclear. Trimming took 5 bases from V and 5 from J, leaving 15 bases between them. This CDR3 is 14 amino acids long. The V gene's germline CDR1 is SEHNR and CDR2 FQNEAQ (reference sequence).

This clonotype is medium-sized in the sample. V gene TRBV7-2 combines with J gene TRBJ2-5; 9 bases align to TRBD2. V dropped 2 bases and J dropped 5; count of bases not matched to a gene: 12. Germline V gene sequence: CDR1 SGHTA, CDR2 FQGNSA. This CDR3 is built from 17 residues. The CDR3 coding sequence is TGTGCCAGCAGCTTATCTGGCGGGGGGGCGGATTGGGAGACCCAGTACTTC. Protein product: CASSLSGGGADWETQYF.

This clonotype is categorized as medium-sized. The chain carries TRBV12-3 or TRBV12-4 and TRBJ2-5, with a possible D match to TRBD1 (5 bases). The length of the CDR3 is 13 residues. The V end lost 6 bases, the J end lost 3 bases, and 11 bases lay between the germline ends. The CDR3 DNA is TGTGCCAGCAGCCGTAGCAGGGAAGAGACCCAGTACTTC. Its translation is CASSRSREETQYF.

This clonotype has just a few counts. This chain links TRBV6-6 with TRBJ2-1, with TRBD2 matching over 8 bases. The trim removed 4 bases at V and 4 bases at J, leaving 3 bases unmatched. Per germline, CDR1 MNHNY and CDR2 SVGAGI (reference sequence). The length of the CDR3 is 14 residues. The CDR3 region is CASSSRGGYNEQFF. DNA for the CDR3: TGTGCCAGCAGTTCTCGCGGGGGGTACAATGAGCAGTTCTTC.

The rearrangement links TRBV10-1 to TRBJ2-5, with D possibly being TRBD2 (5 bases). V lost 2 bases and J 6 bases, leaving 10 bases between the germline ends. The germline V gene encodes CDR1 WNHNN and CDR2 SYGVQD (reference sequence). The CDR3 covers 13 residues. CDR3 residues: CASSEGLIQTQYF. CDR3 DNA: TGCGCCAGCAGTGAGGGACTTATACAGACCCAGTACTTC.

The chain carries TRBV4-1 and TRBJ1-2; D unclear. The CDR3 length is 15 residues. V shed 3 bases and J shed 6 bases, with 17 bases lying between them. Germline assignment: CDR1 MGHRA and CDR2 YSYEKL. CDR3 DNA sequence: TGCGCCAGCAGCCACCTCGGAAGGGTAGTGAATGGCTACACCTTC. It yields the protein CASSHLGRVVNGYTF.

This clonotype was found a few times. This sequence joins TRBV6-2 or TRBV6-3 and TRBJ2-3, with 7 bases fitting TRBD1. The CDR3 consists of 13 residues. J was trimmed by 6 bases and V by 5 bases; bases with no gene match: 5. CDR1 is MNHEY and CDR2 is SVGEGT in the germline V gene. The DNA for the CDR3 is TGTGCCAGCAGTCCTCACAGGGGTGATACGCAGTATTTT. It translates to CASSPHRGDTQYF.